This passage covers 12 T cell receptor beta chains from one sample sequenced in a study of T cell repertoires in cytomegalovirus infection. In TCRdb, the reads were re-called with MiXCR into one record per CDR3 protein. This table has fewer than 200,000 distinct CDR3 sequences, about 20% appearing once. What was sequenced was PBMCs. These receptors were taken from a human donor in good health (CMV status not recorded). Some clones in this sample may be carry-over from other donors' samples.

The CDR3 DNA reads as TGTGCCAGCAGCTTAGATATGAACACCGGGGAGCTGTTTTTT. This sequence encodes CASSLDMNTGELFF. The chain has TRBV11-3 and TRBJ2-2; D call uncertain. This CDR3 region has 14 residues. Germline V gene sequence: CDR1 SGHNT, CDR2 YENEEA. Trimming left V 0 bases short and J 1 base short, with 3 bases between.

This clonotype showed up just a few times. This chain connects TRBV6-5 to TRBJ2-1, with D possibly matching TRBD2 (5 bases). There are 15 residues in the CDR3. Trimming left V 2 bases short and J 0 bases short, with 8 bases between. Germline V lookup: CDR1 MNHEY, CDR2 SVGAGI. Here the CDR3 reads CASSYTRSSYNEQFF. The CDR3 DNA reads TGTGCCAGCAGTTACACTAGGAGCTCCTACAATGAGCAGTTCTTC.

This clonotype was detected a few times. The rearrangement links TRBV12-3 or TRBV12-4 to TRBJ1-3, with D uncertain. The CDR3 totals 16 residues. Trimming removed 5 bases from V and 0 bases from J, with 14 bases in between. The CDR3 DNA reads TGTGCCAGCAGTCTCCTAACCGGCAGCTCTGGAAACACCATATATTTT. Encoded protein: CASSLLTGSSGNTIYF.

This clonotype was counted many times. The chain uses TRBV7-2 and TRBJ2-7; TRBD2 matches 7 bases. V trimming: 3 bases; J trimming: 4 bases; junction bases outside the gene matches: 9. The CDR3 runs 15 residues. Germline CDR1 SGHTA, CDR2 FQGNSA. The CDR3 sequence is CASSLDGGTSYEQYF. The CDR3 DNA follows: TGTGCCAGCAGCTTGGACGGGGGGACCTCTTACGAGCAGTACTTC.

This chain uses TRBV24-1 with TRBJ2-3, with 8 nucleotides matching TRBD2. Trimming cost V 2 bases and J 1 base; bases outside gene matches: 4. This CDR3 is 16 amino acids long. The germline V gene encodes CDR1 KGHDR and CDR2 SFDVKD. The CDR3 nucleotides are TGTGCCACCAGTGATTCAGAAGCGGGGGGCACAGATACGCAGTATTTT. Protein sequence: CATSDSEAGGTDTQYF.

The chain is built from TRBV29-1 and TRBJ2-1; the D gene is possibly TRBD1 (6 bases). V was trimmed by 4 bases and J by 13 bases, leaving 11 bases between them. CDR3 size: 10 residues. Germline V lookup: CDR1 SQVTM, CDR2 ANQGSEA. The CDR3 bases are TGCAGCGTTGGACAGGCGCGCCAGTTCTTC. Translated: CSVGQARQFF.

The rearrangement links TRBV5-4 to TRBJ1-2; 12 positions agree with TRBD1. Germline V gives CDR1 SGHNT, CDR2 YYREEE (reference sequence). Losses at the gene ends were 4 bases for V and 1 base for J; bases not matched to a gene: 8. The CDR3 sequence is 17 residues long. The DNA for the CDR3 is TGTGCCAGCAGCATGGGACAGGGGGCAGGTGGTAACTATGGCTACACCTTC. Its protein product is CASSMGQGAGGNYGYTF.

This rearrangement joins TRBV6-5 to TRBJ1-1; no clear D gene. Germline-derived CDR1 and CDR2 are MNHEY and SVGAGI. Trimming took off 4 bases at V and 3 bases at J, with 15 bases between the two ends. This CDR3 has 15 residues. CDR3 sequence reads: CASSSPSGRDTEAFF. The CDR3 nucleotides read TGTGCCAGCAGTTCGCCGTCGGGAAGGGACACTGAAGCTTTCTTT.

This clonotype came up a few times. The chain has TRBV29-1 and TRBJ1-1; the match to TRBD1 covers 8 bases. CDR1 and CDR2 (germline): SQVTM, ANQGSEA. The CDR3 consists of 16 residues. V lost 4 bases and J lost 3; bases outside the gene matches: 13. The chain's CDR3 is CSVGWSRDRRDTEAFF. CDR3 DNA: TGCAGCGTTGGCTGGTCGAGGGACAGGAGGGACACTGAAGCTTTCTTT.

This clonotype has more than one count but fewer than ten. The V call is TRBV12-5, the J call TRBJ1-1; 7 bases map to TRBD1. The trim removed 1 base at V and 4 bases at J, leaving 3 bases unmatched. Germline V CDR1 and CDR2: LGHNT, FRNRAP. The CDR3 spans 14 residues. This chain's CDR3 is CASGLGTGLTEAFF. Here the CDR3 DNA reads TGTGCTAGTGGTTTGGGGACAGGACTCACTGAAGCTTTCTTT.

The V gene is TRBV5-6, the J gene TRBJ1-6; TRBD1 matches 11 bases. Germline lookup yields CDR1 SGHDT and CDR2 YYEEEE. The ends lost 4 bases at V and 10 bases at J; junction bases unmatched: 10. The CDR3 consists of 16 residues. The DNA of the CDR3 is TGTGCCAGCAGCATAAGGACAGGGGGCTCAGGATCACCCCTCCACTTT. Translated: CASSIRTGGSGSPLHF.

This clonotype was seen many times. V usage is TRBV7-8 and J usage is TRBJ2-7, with a tentative D call TRBD2 (5 bases). This CDR3 comprises 15 residues. Germline loops: CDR1 SGHVS, CDR2 FQNEAQ. The germline V and J ends were trimmed by 1 base and 0 bases, with 10 bases remaining between them. CDR3 sequence: CASSLGERDSYEQYF. CDR3 nucleotide sequence: TGTGCCAGCAGCTTAGGGGAGCGAGACTCCTACGAGCAGTACTTC.